This T cell receptor beta chain was obtained from a study of T-cell reconstitution after alpha-beta-depleted transplantation in children. Unique molecular identifiers were incorporated during preparation of the TCRbeta library. TCRdb reanalysed the PCR reads using MiXCR and keeps one entry per CDR3 protein. The sample records 100,000 or so distinct CDR3 sequences, less than 6% being singletons. The CDR3 consists of 12 residues. Trimming shortened V by 4 bases and J by 5 bases, and 9 bases separated the two germline ends. Germline V gene sequence: CDR1 SGHDT, CDR2 YYEEEE. This clonotype was seen at least ten times.

The TCR was taken from a female patient aged 2-10 years who had a stem cell transplant for Fanconi anemia, so the T cells may come from the graft donor. The chain carries TRBV5-6 and TRBJ1-1; no clear D gene. Material: PBMCs, mostly from graft donor cells, obtained 60 days after TCRalphabeta/CD19-depleted stem cell transplant. CDR3 in DNA: TGTGCCAGCAGCCCCGGGTCGACTGAAGCTTTCTTT. Protein: CASSPGSTEAFF.